The 24 T cell receptor beta chains listed next were all sequenced from one sample in a study of blood T cells in healthy people across ages. Sample-barcoded 5' priming and a J-beta primer mix drove a second PCR of 7 to 11 cycles. Each CDR3 protein is one row after TCRdb ran MiXCR on the 5' RACE reads. The sample consists of some 760,000 distinct CDR3 sequences, 20% to 25% of them appearing once. These same records also appear under a second study, on T cells of mothers and their children.

The sequenced sample was blood. These receptors all come from a boy between 10 and 17 years old in good health.

The gene calls are TRBV5-1 and TRBJ2-5; TRBD2 matches at 9 bases. The J call may not be correct, given that the DNA end is closer to TRBJ2-1. The V gene's germline CDR1 is SGHRS and CDR2 YFSETQ. The CDR3 consists of 15 residues. CDR3 residues: CASSFAGGLNNEQFF. In DNA, the CDR3 is TGCGCCAGCAGCTTTGCGGGAGGGCTAAACAATGAGCAGTTCTTC.

The gene calls are TRBV3-1 and TRBJ2-7; the match to TRBD2 covers 14 bases. This CDR3 comprises 16 residues. The J segment lost 7 bases and the V segment lost 4 bases, leaving 9 bases of the junction unmatched. The germline gives CDR1 LGHDT, CDR2 YNNKEL (reference sequence). CDR3 nucleotide sequence: TGTGCCAGCAGCCGCCTAGGGACTAGCGGGGGCCGGGAGCAGTACTTC. Translated, it gives CASSRLGTSGGREQYF.

This clonotype has just a few counts. This chain connects TRBV29-1 to TRBJ2-5; no firm D call. Per the germline V gene, CDR1 is SQVTM and CDR2 is ANQGSEA. The CDR3 runs 13 residues. V gave up 1 base and J gave up 5 bases, with 11 bases separating them. CDR3 coding DNA: TGCAGCGTTGAAGGAATGTTTCTGGAGACCCAGTACTTC. Residues: CSVEGMFLETQYF.

V is TRBV12-3 or TRBV12-4 and J is TRBJ2-7; the D gene is possibly TRBD1 (7 bases). The CDR3 consists of 15 residues. Trimming took 5 bases from V and 2 from J, leaving 16 bases between them. CDR3 protein: CASSRGGGDAYEQYF. The CDR3 DNA is TGTGCCAGCAGTCGAGGGGGCGGGGACGCCTACGAGCAGTACTTC.

This clonotype came up a few times. At one of its ends the junction is not consistent with the germline gene, which may arise from a read error. This chain uses TRBV7-6 with TRBJ2-5, with 7 bases identical to TRBD2. The end of the DNA is better explained by TRBJ2-7, so the J call may be wrong. The CDR3 length is 14 residues. Per the germline V gene, CDR1 is SGHVS and CDR2 is FNYEAQ. The CDR3 DNA reads as TGTGCCAGTAGCTCGAAAGCGGGACCCTACGAGCAGTACTTC. Protein sequence: CASSSKAGPYEQYF.

This clonotype has a handful of counts. The chain combines TRBV5-1 with TRBJ1-1; D is uncertain. The CDR3 extends over 12 amino acids. Trimming shortened V by 1 base and J by 5 bases, and 6 bases separated the two germline ends. CDR1 SGHRS and CDR2 YFSETQ come from the germline V gene. This CDR3 reads CASSLKETEAFF. The CDR3 coding sequence is TGCGCCAGCAGCTTGAAAGAGACTGAAGCTTTCTTT.

V gene TRBV29-1 combines with J gene TRBJ2-5; possible D gene TRBD2, 6 bases. The CDR3 covers 14 residues. The germline V gene encodes CDR1 SQVTM and CDR2 ANQGSEA. V was cut by 4 bases and J by 1 base, with 13 bases left in between. In nucleotides, the CDR3 is TGCAGCGTTGCGGGACTGGGGTTCCAAGAGACCCAGTACTTC. It is translated as CSVAGLGFQETQYF.

This clonotype was seen a few times. The chain has TRBV7-9 and TRBJ1-1; D is perhaps TRBD1 (6 bases). From germline, CDR1 is SEHNR and CDR2 FQNEAQ (reference sequence). Trimming stripped 5 bases from V and 10 bases from J, with 23 bases between. CDR3 size: 15 residues. The CDR3 sequence is CASSTHFRGGSRAFF. CDR3 DNA: TGTGCCAGCAGCACGCACTTTCGAGGGGGAAGTCGAGCTTTCTTT. Full variable domain (missing parts from reference TRBV7-9 and TRBJ1-1): DTGVSQNPRHKITKRGQNVTFRCDPISEHNRLYWYRQTLGQGPEFLTYFQNEAQLEKSRLLSDRFSAERPKGSFSTLEIQRTEQGDSAMYLCASSTHFRGGSRAFFGQGTRLTVV.

The genes are TRBV3-1 and TRBJ2-5; the D is unclear. The DNA end is a closer match to TRBJ2-1, so the J assignment may be wrong. The germline V gene has CDR1 LGHDT and CDR2 YNNKEL (reference sequence). The CDR3 runs 13 residues. CDR3 residues: CASSQPKTLLQFF. The CDR3 DNA reads TGTGCCAGCAGCCAACCGAAAACACTTCTGCAGTTCTTC.

This clonotype was detected only a few times. The CDR3 protein is CASSPREMTNEKLFF. The CDR3 DNA sequence: TGTGCCAGCAGTCCCAGGGAGATGACTAATGAAAAACTGTTTTTT. The chain carries TRBV6-6 and TRBJ1-4; tentative D call: TRBD1 (5 bases). This CDR3 is built from 15 residues. Germline V gives CDR1 MNHNY, CDR2 SVGAGI (reference sequence). V was pared by 5 bases and J by 2 bases, with 12 bases between.

Only a few counts were recorded for this clonotype. The genes are TRBV12-3 or TRBV12-4 and TRBJ2-5, with TRBD2 as a possible D gene (5 bases). The DNA end is a closer match to TRBJ2-7, so the J assignment may be wrong. The CDR3 consists of 12 residues. The CDR3 bases are TGTGCCAGCATGGGGAGCTCCTACGAGCAGTACTTC. Protein product: CASMGSSYEQYF.

This clonotype was seen a handful of times. J is TRBJ2-1 and V is TRBV27, with 8 bases that match TRBD2. This CDR3 contains 16 residues. The ends lost 0 bases at V and 6 bases at J; junction bases unmatched: 7. CDR1 MNHEY and CDR2 SMNVEV come from the germline V gene (reference sequence). CDR3 in amino acids: CASSLSAQREFNEQFF. CDR3 nucleotide sequence: TGTGCCAGCAGTTTATCGGCGCAGCGGGAGTTCAATGAGCAGTTCTTC.

V usage is TRBV24-1 and J usage is TRBJ2-1, with D possibly matching TRBD2 (5 bases). Looked up from germline, CDR1 is KGHDR and CDR2 is SFDVKD. The V gene lost 4 bases and the J gene lost 11 bases, with 11 bases spanning the gap. The CDR3 spans 12 residues. CDR3 loop: CATSDPSHQQFF. In DNA, the CDR3 is TGTGCCACCAGTGACCCTAGCCATCAGCAGTTCTTC.

The chain joins TRBV5-1 to TRBJ1-2, with a weak D call TRBD1 (6 bases). CDR1 SGHRS and CDR2 YFSETQ come from the germline V gene. The CDR3 sequence is 14 residues long. Trimming took off 3 bases at V and 7 bases at J, with 16 bases between the two ends. The CDR3: CASSYTGPISGYTF. For the CDR3, the DNA is TGCGCCAGCAGCTATACAGGGCCGATTAGTGGCTACACCTTC.

The table lists this clonotype with a few counts. The chain carries TRBV29-1 and TRBJ1-1; no definite D call. The CDR3 is made up of 13 amino acids. CDR1 is SQVTM and CDR2 is ANQGSEA in the germline V gene. The V and J ends lost 4 bases and 0 bases respectively, with 9 bases between them. CDR3 amino acids: CSVVPPMNTEAFF. The DNA for the CDR3 is TGCAGCGTTGTGCCGCCAATGAACACTGAAGCTTTCTTT.

This clonotype was seen only a few times. The genes are TRBV12-3 or TRBV12-4 and TRBJ1-2; 7 nucleotides match TRBD1. The CDR3 extends over 13 amino acids. Trimming took 6 bases from V and 8 from J; bases not matched to a gene: 9. This chain's CDR3 is CASSYRGLEGYTF. CDR3 DNA: TGTGCCAGCAGCTACAGGGGTTTGGAGGGCTACACCTTC.

In this sample, this clonotype turned up a few times. The chain carries TRBV9 and TRBJ2-1; 11 bases match TRBD1. The CDR3 is made up of 16 amino acids. In germline, CDR1 is SGDLS, CDR2 YYNGEE. Unmatched junction bases numbered 8, after V lost 3 bases and J lost 6 bases. The CDR3 loop is CASSEGDRGGPNEQFF. CDR3 nucleotides: TGTGCCAGCAGCGAGGGGGACAGGGGGGGACCCAATGAGCAGTTCTTC.

The sample holds one count of this clonotype. This sequence joins TRBV12-3 or TRBV12-4 and TRBJ1-2; perhaps TRBD1 as D (6 bases). Deletions cut 6 bases from V and 6 bases from J, with 14 bases between. The CDR3 has 13 residues. DNA for the CDR3: TGTGCCAGCAGCCACCTCCAGGGGCATGGCTACACCTTC. Its protein is CASSHLQGHGYTF.

The genes are TRBV7-8 and TRBJ2-7, with a weak D call TRBD2 (7 bases). There are 15 residues in the CDR3. The V end lost 5 bases, the J end lost 1 base, and 15 bases lay between the germline ends. The germline CDR1 and CDR2 sequences are SGHVS and FQNEAQ. The CDR3 protein is CASSPLGGPSYEQYF. DNA of the CDR3: TGTGCCAGCAGCCCCTTGGGGGGGCCATCCTACGAGCAGTACTTC.

J is TRBJ2-7 and V is TRBV11-1, with D perhaps TRBD1 (6 bases). Germline V lookup: CDR1 SGHAT, CDR2 FQDESV (reference sequence). With 4 bases removed from V and 3 bases from J, the gap between germline ends came to 13 bases. The CDR3 runs 14 residues. The CDR3 DNA reads as TGTGCCAGCAGCTGGGGGACAAGGGACTACGAGCAGTACTTC. As protein: CASSWGTRDYEQYF.

The chain is built from TRBV20-1 and TRBJ2-5; tentatively, D is TRBD1 (6 bases). Germline lookup yields CDR1 DFQATT and CDR2 SNEGSKA (reference sequence). The CDR3 is 14 residues long. V lost 1 base and J lost 4, with 13 bases in between. The CDR3 bases are TGCAGTGCTAGAGCGTTACAGGGACGAGAGACCCAGTACTTC. Amino acid sequence: CSARALQGRETQYF.

The chain combines TRBV24-1 with TRBJ2-1; the D gene is possibly TRBD2 (5 bases). The CDR3 consists of 15 residues. The V and J ends lost 9 bases and 3 bases respectively, with 17 bases between them. Germline V gene data show CDR1 as KGHDR and CDR2 as SFDVKD. The CDR3 is CATQLSGSNYNEQFF. CDR3 sequence (DNA): TGTGCCACCCAACTCTCGGGGTCCAACTACAATGAGCAGTTCTTC.

The chain is built from TRBV6-5 and TRBJ2-5; 7 bases align to TRBD1. The DNA end is more similar to TRBJ2-1, so the J call may be wrong. This CDR3 has 12 amino acids. Germline V gives CDR1 MNHEY, CDR2 SVGAGI. For the CDR3, the DNA is TGTGCCAGCAGCGGGACAGTAAATGAGCAGTTCTTC. This sequence encodes CASSGTVNEQFF.

The chain joins TRBV20-1 to TRBJ2-5; 10 bases align to TRBD2. CDR1 DFQATT and CDR2 SNEGSKA come from the germline V gene (reference sequence). V was pared by 0 bases and J by 11 bases, with 12 bases of the junction left unmatched. The CDR3 sequence is 15 residues long. CDR3 DNA: TGCAGTGCTAGAGATCAGGCTAGCGGGAGACGGGAGCAGTACTTC. Translated: CSARDQASGRREQYF.